These 20 T cell receptor beta chains were all obtained from the same sample, sequenced in a study of beta chain features in type 1 diabetes. Notes on the study in general: Significant though moderate, a shortening of TCRB CDR3s appeared in all four CD4+ subsets of Type 1 diabetes patients.

The authors reverse transcribed all of the isolated RNA, so sequencing captured expressed TCRB transcripts. The assay was immunoSEQ multiplex PCR, and TCRdb's table has in-frame clones only and misses some. This repertoire shows 600,000 to 700,000 clones, 9.5% to 15% found once; its top ten account for around 0.12%. These TCRs' antigens remain unknown. The sequencing sample was made of naive CD4+ T cells from blood. All receptors come from a man younger than 40 with type 1 diabetes.

This sequence joins TRBV30 and TRBJ2-4; D is ambiguous. Trimming cost V 5 bases and J 1 base, with 18 bases left between them. Germline V gene sequence: CDR1 GTSNPN, CDR2 SVGIG (reference sequence). The CDR3 sequence is 16 residues long. DNA of the CDR3: TGTGCCTGGGGCCCTGGACCCTCCCCGGCCAAAAACATTCAGTACTTC. It codes for CAWGPGPSPAKNIQYF.

The rearrangement links TRBV6-6 to TRBJ1-4; D unclear. With 6 bases removed from V and 5 bases from J, the gap between germline ends came to 13 bases. The CDR3 loop spans 14 amino acids. CDR1 is MNHNY, CDR2 SVGAGI, per germline (reference sequence). In DNA form, the CDR3 reads TGTGCCAGCAGGCCCGGTGTCACAAATGAAAAACTGTTTTTT. Translated: CASRPGVTNEKLFF.

This clone was observed a handful of times. The CDR3 loop reads CASSTSGGIPETQYF. CDR3 bases: TGCGCCAGCAGTACTAGCGGGGGGATTCCAGAGACCCAGTACTTC. The chain combines TRBV10-2 with TRBJ2-5; 12 bases align to TRBD2. Germline CDR1 is WSHSY and CDR2 is SAAADI. The V gene end was trimmed by 5 bases and the J gene end by 4 bases; junction bases not matched to a gene: 5. The CDR3 runs 15 residues.

This clone was seen a few times. V gene TRBV25-1 combines with J gene TRBJ2-5; D gene uncertain. The V and J ends lost 5 bases and 2 bases respectively, with 9 bases between them. The CDR3 has 13 residues. The germline gives CDR1 MGHDK, CDR2 SYGVNS. Here the CDR3 reads CASSSGSQETQYF. The CDR3, as DNA: TGTGCCAGCAGTTCCGGCAGTCAAGAGACCCAGTACTTC.

V and J are TRBV4-3 and TRBJ2-3; D gene ambiguous. The V end was cut by 0 bases, the J end by 1 base, with 14 bases between. The CDR3 runs 17 residues. Per germline, CDR1 LGHNA and CDR2 YSLEER. CDR3 protein: CASSQDYGAGGTDTQYF. CDR3 nucleotide sequence: TGCGCCAGCAGCCAAGATTATGGTGCCGGTGGCACAGATACGCAGTATTTT.

This chain connects TRBV30 to TRBJ2-7; weak D call: TRBD2 (6 bases). The CDR3 runs to 13 residues. Germline CDR1 is GTSNPN and CDR2 is SVGIG (reference sequence). V lost 4 bases to trimming and J lost 1 base, with 11 bases between them. CDR3: CAWNGGVSYEQYF. CDR3 coding DNA: TGTGCCTGGAATGGAGGGGTTTCCTACGAGCAGTACTTC.

This clone was detected only a few times. The V gene is TRBV9, the J gene TRBJ1-6; D gene uncertain. Germline V gene data show CDR1 as SGDLS and CDR2 as YYNGEE. Between the trimmed V and J ends, which lost 4 bases and 8 bases, there was a span of 16 bases. This CDR3 is 15 amino acids long. CDR3 DNA sequence: TGTGCCAGCAGCTCCCCGGGCAACCCCCATTCACCCCTCCACTTT. Translated: CASSSPGNPHSPLHF.

This clone has just a few counts. The rearrangement uses TRBV2 and TRBJ2-4; D perhaps matches TRBD2 (6 bases). Germline V gives CDR1 SNHLY, CDR2 FYNNEI. The CDR3 has 15 residues. Trimming cost V 5 bases and J 3 bases, with 14 bases left between them. CDR3 sequence: CASSYPTGVKNIQYF. The CDR3 DNA sequence: TGTGCCAGCAGTTACCCTACGGGGGTCAAAAACATTCAGTACTTC.

This clone has a handful of counts. The CDR3 is CASSATSGVSYNEQFF. For the CDR3, the DNA is TGTGCCAGCAGCGCGACTAGCGGGGTCTCCTACAATGAGCAGTTCTTC. The J gene is TRBJ2-1, the V gene TRBV9; 11 positions agree with TRBD2. The CDR3 runs to 16 residues. The germline V gene has CDR1 SGDLS and CDR2 YYNGEE. The ends lost 3 bases at V and 0 bases at J; junction bases unmatched: 2.

As regards this clone: The same CDR3 can be traced to other DNA sequences in this sample. The J gene is TRBJ1-1, the V gene TRBV11-2, with unresolved D. CDR1 and CDR2 from the germline V gene are SGHAT and FQNNGV. The length of the CDR3 is 14 residues. V was pared by 1 base and J by 3 bases, with 9 bases between. This chain's CDR3 is CASSLAGIDTEAFF. The CDR3 region has the DNA TGTGCCAGCAGCTTAGCTGGGATTGACACTGAAGCTTTCTTT.

To note about this clone: An end of the junction does not agree with germline; a read error may underlie this. This chain links TRBV5-4 with TRBJ2-2, with 9 bases matching TRBD1. Germline V CDR1 and CDR2: SGHNT, YYREEE (reference sequence). The CDR3 loop spans 16 amino acids. The chain's CDR3 is CASSFLDRGNAGELFF. CDR3 coding DNA: TGTGCCAGCAGCTTTTTAGACAGGGGGAACGCCGGGGAGCTGTTTTTT.

This clone was counted a few times. This CDR3 is also generated by other DNA sequences in the sample. The chain combines TRBV18 with TRBJ2-7; D perhaps matches TRBD2 (6 bases). CDR3 size: 14 residues. Trimming removed 3 bases from V and 0 bases from J, with 9 bases in between. The germline V gene has CDR1 KGHSH and CDR2 LQKENI. CDR3 nucleotide sequence: TGTGCCAGCTCACCCTCCGGGGGCTCCTACGAGCAGTACTTC. It translates to CASSPSGGSYEQYF.

This clone was seen a handful of times. The chain carries TRBV7-2 and TRBJ1-3, with a possible D match to TRBD1 (6 bases). Trimming stripped 4 bases from V and 1 base from J, with 14 bases between. The length of the CDR3 is 16 residues. Germline lookup yields CDR1 SGHTA and CDR2 FQGNSA. As DNA, the CDR3 is TGTGCCAGCAGCTCCTATCAGGGGCTTTCTGGAAACACCATATATTTT. Translating gives CASSSYQGLSGNTIYF.

Notes on this clone: This CDR3 is also generated by other DNA sequences in the sample. The chain is built from TRBV7-7 and TRBJ2-3; 9 positions match TRBD2. The CDR3 consists of 15 residues. The V and J ends lost 1 base and 1 base, in that order; junction bases with no gene match: 0. The germline CDR1 and CDR2 sequences are SSHAT and FNYEAQ (reference sequence). CDR3 residues: CASSLGLAGTDTQYF. The CDR3 DNA reads TGTGCCAGCAGCTTAGGACTAGCGGGCACAGATACGCAGTATTTT.

The CDR3 bases are TGTGCCAGCAGCAAAAACAGGGTTCAAGGCTACACCTTC. Protein product: CASSKNRVQGYTF. V gene TRBV5-6 combines with J gene TRBJ1-2, with a weak D call TRBD1 (6 bases). The CDR3 has 13 amino acids. Trimming left V 4 bases short and J 8 bases short, with 15 bases between. Per germline, CDR1 SGHDT and CDR2 YYEEEE.

The chain combines TRBV5-6 with TRBJ1-4; no clear D gene. This CDR3 region has 13 residues. Germline V gene sequence: CDR1 SGHDT, CDR2 YYEEEE. V was cut by 2 bases and J by 4 bases, with 6 bases left in between. CDR3 sequence: CASSFQFNEKLFF. CDR3 nucleotide sequence: TGTGCCAGCAGCTTTCAGTTTAATGAAAAACTGTTTTTT.

This clone has a handful of counts. The genes are TRBV7-2 and TRBJ2-5, with unresolved D. The CDR3 covers 14 residues. Germline V gene data show CDR1 as SGHTA and CDR2 as FQGNSA. With 5 bases removed from V and 5 bases from J, the gap between germline ends came to 15 bases. The CDR3: CASSPRLADETQYF. In DNA form, the CDR3 reads TGTGCCAGCAGCCCGAGACTTGCCGACGAGACCCAGTACTTC.

V is TRBV7-9 and J is TRBJ2-4; D is unresolved. The CDR3 extends over 13 amino acids. Germline lookup yields CDR1 SEHNR and CDR2 FQNEAQ (reference sequence). The V end lost 1 base, the J end lost 9 bases, and 10 bases lay between the germline ends. The CDR3 nucleotides read TGTGCCAGCAGCTTAGAGGGCAAGGGCATTCAGTACTTC. This encodes CASSLEGKGIQYF.

The chain couples TRBV15 to TRBJ2-5; 11 nucleotides match TRBD1. The ends lost 2 bases at V and 0 bases at J; junction bases unmatched: 11. The CDR3 extends over 19 amino acids. Germline CDR1 reads LNHNV; CDR2 reads YYDKDF (reference sequence). CDR3 in DNA: TGTGCCACCAGCAGACCCCTGGGACAGGGGGGAACCCACCAAGAGACCCAGTACTTC. Amino acid sequence: CATSRPLGQGGTHQETQYF.

This clone was detected only a few times. J is TRBJ2-5 and V is TRBV30, with TRBD1 matching over 7 bases. CDR3 length: 13 amino acids. J gave up 5 bases and V 5 bases, and 8 bases lay outside the gene matches. Germline CDR1 is GTSNPN and CDR2 is SVGIG (reference sequence). The CDR3 region is CAWDRVGWETQYF. The CDR3 region has the DNA TGTGCCTGGGACAGGGTGGGTTGGGAGACCCAGTACTTC.